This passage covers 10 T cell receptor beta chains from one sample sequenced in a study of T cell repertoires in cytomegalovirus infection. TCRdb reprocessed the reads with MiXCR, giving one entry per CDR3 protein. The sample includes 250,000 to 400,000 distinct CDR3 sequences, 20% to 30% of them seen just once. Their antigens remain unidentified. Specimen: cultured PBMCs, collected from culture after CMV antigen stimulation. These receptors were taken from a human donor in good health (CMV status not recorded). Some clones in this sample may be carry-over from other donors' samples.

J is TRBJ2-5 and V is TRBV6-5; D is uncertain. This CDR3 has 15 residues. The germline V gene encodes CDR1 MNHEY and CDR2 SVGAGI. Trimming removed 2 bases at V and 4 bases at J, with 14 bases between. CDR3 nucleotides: TGTGCCAGCAGTTACCGGCACCAATCACCAGAGACCCAGTACTTC. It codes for CASSYRHQSPETQYF.

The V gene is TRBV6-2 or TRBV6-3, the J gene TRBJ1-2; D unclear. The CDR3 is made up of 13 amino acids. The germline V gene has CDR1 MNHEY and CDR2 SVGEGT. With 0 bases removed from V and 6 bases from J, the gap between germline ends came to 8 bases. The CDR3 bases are TGTGCCAGCAGTTACTCCCGGGCCCATGGCTACACCTTC. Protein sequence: CASSYSRAHGYTF.

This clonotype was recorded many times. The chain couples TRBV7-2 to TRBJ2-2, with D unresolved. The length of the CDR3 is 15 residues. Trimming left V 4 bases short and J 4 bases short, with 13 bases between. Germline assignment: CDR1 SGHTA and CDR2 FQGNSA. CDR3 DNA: TGTGCCAGCAGCTGGACGGCTCGCGGCACCGGGGAGCTGTTTTTT. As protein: CASSWTARGTGELFF.

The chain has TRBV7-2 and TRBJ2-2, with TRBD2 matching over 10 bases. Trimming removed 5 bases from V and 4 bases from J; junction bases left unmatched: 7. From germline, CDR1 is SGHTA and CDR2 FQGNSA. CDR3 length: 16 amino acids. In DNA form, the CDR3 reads TGTGCCAGCAGCGAGCTAGCGGGAGTCGCCACCGGGGAGCTGTTTTTT. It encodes CASSELAGVATGELFF.

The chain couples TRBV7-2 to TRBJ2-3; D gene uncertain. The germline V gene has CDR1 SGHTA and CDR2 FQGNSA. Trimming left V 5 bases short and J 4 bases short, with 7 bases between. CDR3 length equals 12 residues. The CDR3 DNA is TGTGCCAGCAGCCTAATGTCAGATACGCAGTATTTT. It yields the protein CASSLMSDTQYF.

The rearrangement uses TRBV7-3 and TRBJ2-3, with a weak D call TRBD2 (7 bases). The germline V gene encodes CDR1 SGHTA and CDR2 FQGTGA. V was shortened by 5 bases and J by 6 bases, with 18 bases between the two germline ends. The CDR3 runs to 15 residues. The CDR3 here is CASSPGASGLDTQYF. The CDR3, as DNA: TGTGCCAGCAGCCCGGGGGCTAGCGGTCTGGATACGCAGTATTTT.

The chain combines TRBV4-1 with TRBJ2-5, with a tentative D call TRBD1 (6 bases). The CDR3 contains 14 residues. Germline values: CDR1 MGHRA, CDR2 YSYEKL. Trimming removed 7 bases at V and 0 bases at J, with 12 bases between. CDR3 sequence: CASTSGAYQETQYF. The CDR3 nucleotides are TGCGCCAGCACCTCAGGGGCGTACCAAGAGACCCAGTACTTC.

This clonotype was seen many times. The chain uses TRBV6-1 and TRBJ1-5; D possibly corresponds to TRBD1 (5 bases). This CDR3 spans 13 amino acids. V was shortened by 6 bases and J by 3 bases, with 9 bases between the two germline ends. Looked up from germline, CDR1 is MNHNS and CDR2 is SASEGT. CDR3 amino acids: CASSDSYNQPQHF. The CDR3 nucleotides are TGTGCCAGCAGCGACAGCTACAATCAGCCCCAGCATTTT.

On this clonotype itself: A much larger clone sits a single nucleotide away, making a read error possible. The CDR3 nucleotides read TGTACCAGCAGCCCCTTAATCACGTCGTCCTACGAGCAGTACTTC. It translates to CTSSPLITSSYEQYF. The chain carries TRBV7-2 and TRBJ2-7; no firm D call. V was trimmed by 5 bases and J by 1 base, leaving 15 bases between them. The CDR3 sequence is 15 residues long. Germline V CDR1 and CDR2: SGHTA, FQGNSA.

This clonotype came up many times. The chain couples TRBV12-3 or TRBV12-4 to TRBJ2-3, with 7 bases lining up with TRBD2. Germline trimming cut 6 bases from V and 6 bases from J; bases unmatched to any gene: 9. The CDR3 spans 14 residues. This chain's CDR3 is CASSRDAGVDTQYF. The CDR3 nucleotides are TGTGCCAGCAGCCGGGACGCGGGGGTGGATACGCAGTATTTT.